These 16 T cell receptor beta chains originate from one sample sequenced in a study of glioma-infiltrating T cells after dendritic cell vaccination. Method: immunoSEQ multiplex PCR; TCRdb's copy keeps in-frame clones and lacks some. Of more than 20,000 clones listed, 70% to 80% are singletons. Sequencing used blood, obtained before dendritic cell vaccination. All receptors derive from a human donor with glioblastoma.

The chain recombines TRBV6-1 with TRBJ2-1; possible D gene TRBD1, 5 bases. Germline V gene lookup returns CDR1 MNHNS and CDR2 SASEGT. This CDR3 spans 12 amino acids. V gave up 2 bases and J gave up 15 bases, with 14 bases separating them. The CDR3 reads CASSEYPRGWFF. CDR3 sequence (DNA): TGTGCCAGCAGTGAATATCCAAGGGGTTGGTTCTTC.

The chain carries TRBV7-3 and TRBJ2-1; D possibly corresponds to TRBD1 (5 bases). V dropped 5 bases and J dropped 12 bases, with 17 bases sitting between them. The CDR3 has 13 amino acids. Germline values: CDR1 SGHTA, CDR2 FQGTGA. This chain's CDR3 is CASSPDSGVRQFF. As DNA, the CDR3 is TGTGCCAGCAGCCCAGACAGTGGAGTCAGGCAGTTCTTC.

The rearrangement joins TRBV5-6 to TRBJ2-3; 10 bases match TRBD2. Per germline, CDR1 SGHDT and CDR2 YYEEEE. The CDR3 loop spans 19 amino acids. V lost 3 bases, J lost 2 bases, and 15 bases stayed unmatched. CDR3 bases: TGTGCCAGCAGCTCCCCGGGAGCGGGAGGGCCGGGCATCACAGATACGCAGTATTTT. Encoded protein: CASSSPGAGGPGITDTQYF. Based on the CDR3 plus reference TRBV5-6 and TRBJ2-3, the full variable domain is DAGVTQSPTHLIKTRGQQVTLRCSPKSGHDTVSWYQQALGQGPQFIFQYYEEEERQRGNFPDRFSGHQFPNYSSELNVNALLLGDSALYLCASSSPGAGGPGITDTQYFGPGTRLTVL.

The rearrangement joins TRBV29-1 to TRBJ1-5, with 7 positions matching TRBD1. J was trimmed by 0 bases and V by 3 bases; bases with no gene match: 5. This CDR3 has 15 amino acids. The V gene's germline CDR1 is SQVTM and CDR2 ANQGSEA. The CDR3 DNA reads TGCAGCGTTGATTGGACAGGAAATAGCAATCAGCCCCAGCATTTT. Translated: CSVDWTGNSNQPQHF.

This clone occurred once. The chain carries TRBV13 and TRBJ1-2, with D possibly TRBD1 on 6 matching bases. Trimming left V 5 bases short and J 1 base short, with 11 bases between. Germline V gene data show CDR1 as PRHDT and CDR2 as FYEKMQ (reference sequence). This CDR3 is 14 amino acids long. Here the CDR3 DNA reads TGTGCCAGCAGCAGACTACAGGGTAACTATGGCTACACCTTC. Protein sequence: CASSRLQGNYGYTF.

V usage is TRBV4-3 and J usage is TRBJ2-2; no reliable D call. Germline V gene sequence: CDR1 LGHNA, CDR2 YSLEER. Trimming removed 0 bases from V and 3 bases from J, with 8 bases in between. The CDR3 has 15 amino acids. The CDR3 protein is CASSQDILDTGELFF. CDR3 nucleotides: TGCGCCAGCAGCCAAGATATACTTGACACCGGGGAGCTGTTTTTT.

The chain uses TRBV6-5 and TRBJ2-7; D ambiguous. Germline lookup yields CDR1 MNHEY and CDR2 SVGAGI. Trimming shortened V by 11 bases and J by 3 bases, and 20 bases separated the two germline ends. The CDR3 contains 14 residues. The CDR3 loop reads CAGTDITKNYEQYF. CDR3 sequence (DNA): TGTGCCGGCACCGACATAACAAAGAACTACGAGCAGTACTTC.

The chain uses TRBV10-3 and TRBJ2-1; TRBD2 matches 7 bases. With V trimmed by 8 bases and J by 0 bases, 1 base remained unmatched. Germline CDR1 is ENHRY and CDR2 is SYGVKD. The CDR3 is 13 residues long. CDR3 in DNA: TGTGCCATCGCGGGAGTCTCCTACAATGAGCAGTTCTTC. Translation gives CAIAGVSYNEQFF.

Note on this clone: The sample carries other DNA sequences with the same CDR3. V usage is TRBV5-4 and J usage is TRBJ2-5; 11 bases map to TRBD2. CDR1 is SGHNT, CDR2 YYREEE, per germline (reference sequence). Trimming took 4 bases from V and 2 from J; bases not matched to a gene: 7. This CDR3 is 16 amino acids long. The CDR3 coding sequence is TGTGCCAGCAGCGTCCTAGCGGGAGGACGACAAGAGACCCAGTACTTC. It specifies CASSVLAGGRQETQYF.

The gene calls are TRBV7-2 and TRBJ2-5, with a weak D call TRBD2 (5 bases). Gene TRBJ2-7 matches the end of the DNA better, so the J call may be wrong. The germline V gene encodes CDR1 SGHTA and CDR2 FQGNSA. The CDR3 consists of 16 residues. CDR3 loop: CASSLDRGWVLDEQYF. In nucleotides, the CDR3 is TGTGCCAGCAGCTTAGACCGGGGATGGGTCCTGGACGAGCAGTACTTC.

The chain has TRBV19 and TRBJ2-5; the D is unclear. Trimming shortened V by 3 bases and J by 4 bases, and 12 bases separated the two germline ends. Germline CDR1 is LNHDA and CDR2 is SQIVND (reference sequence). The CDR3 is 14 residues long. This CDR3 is CASSMRSAAETQYF. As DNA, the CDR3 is TGTGCCAGTAGTATGCGGTCGGCAGCAGAGACCCAGTACTTC.

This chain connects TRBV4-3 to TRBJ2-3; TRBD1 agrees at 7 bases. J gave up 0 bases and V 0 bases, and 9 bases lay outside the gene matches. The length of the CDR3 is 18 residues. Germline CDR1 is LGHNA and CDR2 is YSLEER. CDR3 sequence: CASSQDLAGQASTDTQYF. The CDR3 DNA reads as TGCGCCAGCAGCCAAGATCTAGCCGGACAGGCGAGCACAGATACGCAGTATTTT.

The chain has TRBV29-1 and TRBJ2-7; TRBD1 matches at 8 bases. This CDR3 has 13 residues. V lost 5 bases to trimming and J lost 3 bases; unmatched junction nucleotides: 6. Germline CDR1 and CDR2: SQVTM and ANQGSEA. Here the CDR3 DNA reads TGCAGCGTTTACGGACAGGGACGCTACGAGCAGTACTTC. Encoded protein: CSVYGQGRYEQYF.

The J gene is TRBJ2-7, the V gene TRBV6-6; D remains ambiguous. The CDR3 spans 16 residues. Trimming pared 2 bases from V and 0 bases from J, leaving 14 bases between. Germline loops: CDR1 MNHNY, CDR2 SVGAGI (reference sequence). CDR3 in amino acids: CASSYALYADSYEQYF. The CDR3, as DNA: TGTGCCAGCAGTTACGCCCTCTACGCGGACTCCTACGAGCAGTACTTC.

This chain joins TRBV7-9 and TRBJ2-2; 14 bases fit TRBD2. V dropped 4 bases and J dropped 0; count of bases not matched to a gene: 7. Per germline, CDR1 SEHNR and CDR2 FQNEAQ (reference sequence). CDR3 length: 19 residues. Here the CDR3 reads CASSSGLAGGFANTGELFF. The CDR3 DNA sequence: TGTGCCAGCAGCTCCGGACTAGCGGGAGGCTTCGCGAACACCGGGGAGCTGTTTTTT.

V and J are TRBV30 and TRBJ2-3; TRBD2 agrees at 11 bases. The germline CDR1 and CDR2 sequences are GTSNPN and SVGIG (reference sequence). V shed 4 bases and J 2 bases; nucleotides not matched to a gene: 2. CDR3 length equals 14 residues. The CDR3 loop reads CAWKLAGATDTQYF. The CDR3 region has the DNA TGTGCCTGGAAACTAGCGGGAGCCACAGATACGCAGTATTTT.